This T cell receptor (beta chain) was sequenced in a study of blood T cell repertoires in COVID-19. Study-wide context: PBMCs, B-cell-depleted T cells, or T cells provided the cDNA or gDNA that made up the material.

V was pared by 3 bases and J by 10 bases, with 1 base of the junction left unmatched. This CDR3 comprises 12 residues. Germline CDR1 reads LGHDT; CDR2 reads YNNKEL (reference sequence). The Seattle patients, enrolled during active infection, were followed longitudinally. Some clones are missing from TCRdb's copy, which holds only in-frame ones; the method was immunoSEQ multiplex PCR. Among some 70,000 clones listed, about 90% were seen once. The source material was peripheral blood. This clonotype originated in a man aged 35 to 55 with COVID-19, enrolled during active disease. The gene calls are TRBV3-1 (or the pseudogene TRBV3-2) and TRBJ2-2, with 8 bases fitting TRBD2. This chain's CDR3 is CASSQRGEELFF. The CDR3 bases are TGTGCCAGCAGCCAGCGGGGGGAGGAGCTGTTTTTT.